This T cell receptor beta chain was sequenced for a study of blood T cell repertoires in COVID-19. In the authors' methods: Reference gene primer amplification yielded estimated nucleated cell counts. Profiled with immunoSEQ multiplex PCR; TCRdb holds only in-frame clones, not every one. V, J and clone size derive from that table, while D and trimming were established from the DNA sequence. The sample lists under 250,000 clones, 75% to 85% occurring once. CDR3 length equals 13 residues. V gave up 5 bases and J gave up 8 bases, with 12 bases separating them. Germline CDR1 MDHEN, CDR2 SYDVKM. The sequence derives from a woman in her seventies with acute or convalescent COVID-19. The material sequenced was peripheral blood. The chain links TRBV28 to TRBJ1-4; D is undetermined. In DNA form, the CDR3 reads TGTGCCAGCAGTCCAGTACTGCGGGAAAAACTGTTTTTT. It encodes CASSPVLREKLFF.